Below, one TCR beta chain is given with its context. What it recognizes is unknown. Trimming took off 6 bases at V and 2 bases at J, with 16 bases between the two ends. Germline CDR1 is SQVTM and CDR2 is ANQGSEA. CDR3 length: 14 residues. Ophthalmopathic donors had moderate-to-severe activity, CAS ≥3 and NOSPECS ≥4, with disease that had lasted under 3 months. The PBMCs originated from roughly 10 ml of fresh peripheral blood. The source of the sample is a study of Graves' ophthalmopathy and Graves' hyperthyroidism. Across the whole study: The collection of peripheral blood took place at initial diagnosis, before any treatment.

Scientists amplified the TCR beta CDR3 regions from RNA transcripts. In the first round, RT-PCR was carried out with HTBI primers, and a multiplex PCR formed the second round. From the multiplex PCR reads, TCRdb called clonotypes with MiXCR, one entry per CDR3 protein. The sample lists almost 750,000 distinct CDR3 sequences; around 40% were seen once. Overall study results and limits: The majority of expanded thyroid clonotypes above 0.001 frequency also occurred in blood.

This chain uses TRBV29-1 with TRBJ1-2; D gene uncertain. Sequenced sample: peripheral blood. The receptor was isolated from an adult man with Graves' ophthalmopathy. As DNA, the CDR3 is TGCAGCGTAGAAACGGGTGCTCCCAACTATGGCTACACCTTC. The encoded protein is CSVETGAPNYGYTF.